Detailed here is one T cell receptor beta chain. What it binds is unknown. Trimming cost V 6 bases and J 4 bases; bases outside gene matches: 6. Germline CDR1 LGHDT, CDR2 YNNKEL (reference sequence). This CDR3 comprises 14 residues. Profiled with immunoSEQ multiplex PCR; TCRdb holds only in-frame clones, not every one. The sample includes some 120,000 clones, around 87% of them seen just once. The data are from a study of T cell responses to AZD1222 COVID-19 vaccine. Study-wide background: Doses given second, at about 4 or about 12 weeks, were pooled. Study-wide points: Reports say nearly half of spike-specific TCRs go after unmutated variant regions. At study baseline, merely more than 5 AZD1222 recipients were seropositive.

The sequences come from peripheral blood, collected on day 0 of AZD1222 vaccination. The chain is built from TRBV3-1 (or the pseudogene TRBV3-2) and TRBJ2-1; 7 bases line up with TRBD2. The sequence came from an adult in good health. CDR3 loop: CASSPSGPYNEQFF. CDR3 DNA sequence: TGTGCCAGCAGTCCTAGCGGTCCATACAATGAGCAGTTCTTC.